This record looks at one T cell receptor (beta chain) sequence and its context. This sample was taken from a study of blood T cell repertoires in COVID-19. The overall study: Both acute and convalescent COVID-19 samples were obtained from the United States, Italy and Spain. T cells, B-cell-depleted T cells, or PBMCs provided the cDNA or gDNA that served as material.

As originally analysed: Amplification of reference gene primers provided the estimated nucleated cell counts. The table came from immunoSEQ multiplex PCR; TCRdb's copy has only in-frame clones and leaves some out. For V, J and clone size, that table is used; D and trimming come from the DNA. Altogether about 130,000 clones are present, roughly 69% being singletons, with the ten largest covering approximately 2%. V was clipped by 6 bases and J by 0 bases; unmatched bases: 6. From germline, CDR1 is SGHTA and CDR2 FQGNSA. The CDR3 has 15 amino acids. The receptor was isolated from a woman in her seventies with acute or convalescent COVID-19. V usage is TRBV7-2 and J usage is TRBJ1-1, with TRBD1 identical over 8 bases. The sample comprised peripheral blood. CDR3 sequence: CASRGQAIMNTEAFF. The CDR3 DNA sequence: TGTGCCAGCAGGGGACAGGCTATAATGAACACTGAAGCTTTCTTT.